The clone carrying this T cell receptor beta chain was found many times. The antigen remains undetermined. This specimen comes from a study of identical twins. Deletions cut 5 bases from V and 0 bases from J, with 11 bases between. In germline, CDR1 is SGHAT, CDR2 FQDESV (reference sequence). CDR3 size: 15 residues. TCRdb re-derived calls from the 5' RACE reads in MiXCR, one entry per CDR3 protein. Of roughly 1.6 million distinct CDR3 sequences listed, about 32% are singletons. Findings of the study overall: Beta out-of-frame sequences displayed a weaker excess of sharing between twins. Invariant MAIT and iNKT cells could partly confound zero-insertion analyses. Some out-of-frame alpha sequences were shared by twins, and these showed excess low generation probability.

Material: cord blood. V gene TRBV11-1 combines with J gene TRBJ2-4; D call uncertain. The clonotype was recovered from a newborn girl in good health. The CDR3 region has the DNA TGTGCCAGCAGCCTAGGCGGAGTAGCCAAAAACATTCAGTACTTC. It is translated as CASSLGGVAKNIQYF.